The rows below give T cell receptor beta chains drawn from one sample of a study of T-cell reconstitution after alpha-beta-depleted transplantation in children. TCRdb passed the PCR reads through MiXCR, listing each CDR3 protein once. The profile covers some 600,000 distinct CDR3 sequences, with approximately 15% appearing a single time and approximately 1.1% taken by the ten largest. The sequencing used PBMCs from the stem cell graft donor, collected from the stem cell graft. Source of these receptors: a human donor who donated a stem cell graft to a child with acute myeloid leukemia. Both conserved end residues are trimmed from each CDR3.

j_gene: TRBJ2-5
len: 10
v_gene: TRBV6-5
CDR3aa: ASSGGGETQY

j_gene: TRBJ1-2
len: 12
v_gene: TRBV20-1
CDR3aa: SASRSGGAGGYT

j_gene: TRBJ2-2
len: 11
v_gene: TRBV25-1
CDR3aa: ASSEFDTGELF

j_gene: TRBJ2-3
len: 12
v_gene: TRBV10-3
CDR3aa: ASGGDHGSNTQY

j_gene: TRBJ2-2
len: 10
v_gene: TRBV10-1
CDR3aa: ASSEGGAELF

j_gene: TRBJ2-5
len: 13
v_gene: TRBV5-6
CDR3aa: ASSARTDFQETQY

j_gene: TRBJ2-3
len: 15
v_gene: TRBV4-3
CDR3aa: ASSQVTSGGAGDTQY

j_gene: TRBJ2-2
len: 9
v_gene: TRBV12-3/TRBV12-4
CDR3aa: ASTPTGELF

j_gene: TRBJ1-2
len: 12
v_gene: TRBV4-3
CDR3aa: ASSPSVAFYGYT

j_gene: TRBJ2-3
len: 11
v_gene: TRBV4-3
CDR3aa: ASSLEPGGTQY

j_gene: TRBJ1-2
len: 12
v_gene: TRBV5-1
CDR3aa: ASSPPGANYGYT

j_gene: TRBJ2-3
len: 11
v_gene: TRBV30
CDR3aa: AWRTGGTDTQY

j_gene: TRBJ1-1
len: 11
v_gene: TRBV10-3
CDR3aa: AISGTENTEAF

j_gene: TRBJ2-6
len: 15
v_gene: TRBV20-1
CDR3aa: SARAPTGSSGANVLT

j_gene: TRBJ1-1
len: 12
v_gene: TRBV5-1
CDR3aa: ASSLGQPNTEAF

j_gene: TRBJ2-7
len: 12
v_gene: TRBV29-1
CDR3aa: SVDVGQGGYEQY

j_gene: TRBJ1-1
len: 11
v_gene: TRBV12-3/TRBV12-4
CDR3aa: ASSFRRGTEAF

j_gene: TRBJ2-2
len: 14
v_gene: TRBV9
CDR3aa: ASSFRGQGTTGELF